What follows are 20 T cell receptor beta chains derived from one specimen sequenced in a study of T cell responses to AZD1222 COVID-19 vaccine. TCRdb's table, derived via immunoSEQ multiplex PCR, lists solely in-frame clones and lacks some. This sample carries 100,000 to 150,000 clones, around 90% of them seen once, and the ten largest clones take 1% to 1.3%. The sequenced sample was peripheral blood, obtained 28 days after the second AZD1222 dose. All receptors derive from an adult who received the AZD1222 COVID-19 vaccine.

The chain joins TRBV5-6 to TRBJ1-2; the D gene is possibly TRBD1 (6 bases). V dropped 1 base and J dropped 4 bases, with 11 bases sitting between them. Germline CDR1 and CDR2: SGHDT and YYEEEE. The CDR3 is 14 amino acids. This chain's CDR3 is CASSLQGWGYGYTF. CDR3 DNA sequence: TGTGCCAGCAGCTTGCAGGGGTGGGGCTATGGCTACACCTTC.

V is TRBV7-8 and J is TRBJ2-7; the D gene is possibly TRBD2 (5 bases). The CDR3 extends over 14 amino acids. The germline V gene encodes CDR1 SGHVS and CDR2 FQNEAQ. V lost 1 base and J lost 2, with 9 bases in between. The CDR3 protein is CASSLGVATYEQYF. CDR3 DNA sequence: TGTGCCAGCAGCTTAGGCGTAGCGACCTACGAGCAGTACTTC.

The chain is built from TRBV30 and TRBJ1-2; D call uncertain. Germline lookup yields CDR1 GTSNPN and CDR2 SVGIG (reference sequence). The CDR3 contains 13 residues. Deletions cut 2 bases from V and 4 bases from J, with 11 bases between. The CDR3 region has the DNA TGTGCCTGGAGTTCGGGGAGGGTCTATGGCTACACCTTC. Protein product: CAWSSGRVYGYTF.

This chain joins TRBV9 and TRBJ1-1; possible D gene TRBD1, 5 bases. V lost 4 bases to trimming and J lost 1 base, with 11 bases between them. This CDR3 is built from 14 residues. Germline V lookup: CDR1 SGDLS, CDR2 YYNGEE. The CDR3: CASSFKTENTEAFF. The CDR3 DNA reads TGTGCCAGCAGCTTCAAGACAGAGAACACTGAAGCTTTCTTT.

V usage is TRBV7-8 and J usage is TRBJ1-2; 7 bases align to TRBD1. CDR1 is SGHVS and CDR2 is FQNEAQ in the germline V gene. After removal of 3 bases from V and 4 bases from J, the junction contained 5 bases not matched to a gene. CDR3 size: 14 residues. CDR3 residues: CASSFEWDSYGYTF. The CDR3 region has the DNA TGTGCCAGCAGCTTCGAATGGGACAGCTATGGCTACACCTTC.

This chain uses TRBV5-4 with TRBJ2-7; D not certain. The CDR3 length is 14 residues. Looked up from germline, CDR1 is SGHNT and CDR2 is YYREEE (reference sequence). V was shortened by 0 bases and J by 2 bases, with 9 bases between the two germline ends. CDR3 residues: CASSLAAATYEQYF. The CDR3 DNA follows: TGTGCCAGCAGCTTGGCAGCCGCAACCTACGAGCAGTACTTC.

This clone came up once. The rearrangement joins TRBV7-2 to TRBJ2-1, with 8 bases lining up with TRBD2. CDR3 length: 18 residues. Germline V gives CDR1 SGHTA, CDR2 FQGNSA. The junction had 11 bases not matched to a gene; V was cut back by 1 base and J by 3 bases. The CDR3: CASSLVRGGRSFYNEQFF. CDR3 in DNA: TGTGCCAGCAGCTTAGTCAGAGGCGGGAGGAGCTTCTACAATGAGCAGTTCTTC.

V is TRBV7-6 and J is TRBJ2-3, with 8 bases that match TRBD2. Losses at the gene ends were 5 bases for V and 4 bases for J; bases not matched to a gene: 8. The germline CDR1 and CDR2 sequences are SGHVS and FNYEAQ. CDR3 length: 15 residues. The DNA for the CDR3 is TGTGCCAGCAGCCCCACAGCGGGAGACGCAGATACGCAGTATTTT. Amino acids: CASSPTAGDADTQYF. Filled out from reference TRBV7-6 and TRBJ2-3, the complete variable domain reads GAGVSQSPRYKVTKRGQDVALRCDPISGHVSLYWYRQALGQGPEFLTYFNYEAQQDKSGLPNDRFSAERPEGSISTLTIQRTEQRDSAMYRCASSPTAGDADTQYFGPGTRLTVL.

CDR3 nucleotide sequence: TGTGCCAGCACGGGACTAGCGGGAGGTTACAATGAGCAGTTCTTC. Translated, it gives CASTGLAGGYNEQFF. The chain links TRBV25-1 to TRBJ2-1; 15 bases map to TRBD2. CDR3 length: 15 amino acids. The germline V gene has CDR1 MGHDK and CDR2 SYGVNS. V shed 7 bases, J shed 4 bases, and the junction held 2 bases outside the gene matches.

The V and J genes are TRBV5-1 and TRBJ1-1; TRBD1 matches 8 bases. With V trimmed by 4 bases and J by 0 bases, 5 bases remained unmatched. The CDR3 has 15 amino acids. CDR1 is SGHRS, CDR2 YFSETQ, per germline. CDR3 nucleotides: TGCGCCAGCAGCGTGGGACAGGTGATGAACACTGAAGCTTTCTTT. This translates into CASSVGQVMNTEAFF.

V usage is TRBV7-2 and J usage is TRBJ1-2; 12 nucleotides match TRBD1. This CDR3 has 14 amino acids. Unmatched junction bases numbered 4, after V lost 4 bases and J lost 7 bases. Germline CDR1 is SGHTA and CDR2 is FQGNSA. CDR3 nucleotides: TGTGCCAGCAGCTACGGGACAGGGGGCTTTGGCTACACCTTC. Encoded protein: CASSYGTGGFGYTF. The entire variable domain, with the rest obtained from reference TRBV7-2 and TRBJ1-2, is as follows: GAGVSQSPSNKVTEKGKDVELRCDPISGHTALYWYRQSLGQGLEFLIYFQGNSAPDKSGLPSDRFSAERTGGSVSTLTIQRTQQEDSAVYLCASSYGTGGFGYTFGSGTRLTVV.

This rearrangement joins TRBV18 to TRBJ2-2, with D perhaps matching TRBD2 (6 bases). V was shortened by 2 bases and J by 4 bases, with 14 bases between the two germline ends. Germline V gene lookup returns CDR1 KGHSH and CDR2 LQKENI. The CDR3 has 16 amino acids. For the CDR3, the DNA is TGTGCCAGCTCACCATTAGCGGCTACTGTCACCGGGGAGCTGTTTTTT. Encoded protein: CASSPLAATVTGELFF.

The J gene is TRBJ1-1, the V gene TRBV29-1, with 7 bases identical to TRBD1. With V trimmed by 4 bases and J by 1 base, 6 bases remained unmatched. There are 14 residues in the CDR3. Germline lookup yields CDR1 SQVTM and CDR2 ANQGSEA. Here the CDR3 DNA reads TGCAGCGTTGCGCCCCGGACAGGGAACACTGAAGCTTTCTTT. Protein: CSVAPRTGNTEAFF.

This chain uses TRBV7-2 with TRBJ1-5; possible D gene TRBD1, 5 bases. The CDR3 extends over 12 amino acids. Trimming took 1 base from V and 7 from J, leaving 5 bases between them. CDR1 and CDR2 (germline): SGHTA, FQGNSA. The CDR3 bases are TGTGCCAGCAGCTTAGGACAGCAGCCCCAGCATTTT. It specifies CASSLGQQPQHF.

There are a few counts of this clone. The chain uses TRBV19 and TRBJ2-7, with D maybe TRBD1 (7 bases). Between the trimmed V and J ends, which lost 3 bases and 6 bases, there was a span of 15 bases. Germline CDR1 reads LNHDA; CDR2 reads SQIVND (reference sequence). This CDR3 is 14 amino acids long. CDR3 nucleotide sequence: TGTGCCAGTAGTATCCTAGGGACAGCGGGCGAGCAGTACTTC. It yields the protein CASSILGTAGEQYF. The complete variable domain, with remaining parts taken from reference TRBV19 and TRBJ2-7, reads DGGITQSPKYLFRKEGQNVTLSCEQNLNHDAMYWYRQDPGQGLRLIYYSQIVNDFQKGDIAEGYSVSREKKESFPLTVTSAQKNPTAFYLCASSILGTAGEQYFGPGTRLTVT.

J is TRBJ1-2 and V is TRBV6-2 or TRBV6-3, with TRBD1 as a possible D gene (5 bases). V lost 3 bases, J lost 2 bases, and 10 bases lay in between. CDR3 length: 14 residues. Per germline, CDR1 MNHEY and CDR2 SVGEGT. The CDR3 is CASSYLAGNYGYTF. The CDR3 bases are TGTGCCAGCAGTTATCTGGCAGGGAACTATGGCTACACCTTC.

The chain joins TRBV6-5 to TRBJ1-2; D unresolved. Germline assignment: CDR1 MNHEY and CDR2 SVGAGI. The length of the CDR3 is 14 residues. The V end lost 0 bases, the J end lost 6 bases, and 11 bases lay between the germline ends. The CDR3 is CASSYSGVFNGYTF. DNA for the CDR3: TGTGCCAGCAGTTACTCTGGAGTGTTCAATGGCTACACCTTC.

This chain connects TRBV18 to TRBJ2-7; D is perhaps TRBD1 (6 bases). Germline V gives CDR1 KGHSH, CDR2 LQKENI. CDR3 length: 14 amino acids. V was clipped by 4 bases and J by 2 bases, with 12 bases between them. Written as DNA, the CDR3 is TGTGCCAGCTCACGGACAGTGCAGCCCTACGAGCAGTACTTC. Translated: CASSRTVQPYEQYF.

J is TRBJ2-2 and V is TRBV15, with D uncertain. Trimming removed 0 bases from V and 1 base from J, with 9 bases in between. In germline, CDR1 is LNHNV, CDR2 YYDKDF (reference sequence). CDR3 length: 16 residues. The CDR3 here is CATSRDRAGNTGELFF. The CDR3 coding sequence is TGTGCCACCAGCAGAGATAGGGCAGGGAACACCGGGGAGCTGTTTTTT.

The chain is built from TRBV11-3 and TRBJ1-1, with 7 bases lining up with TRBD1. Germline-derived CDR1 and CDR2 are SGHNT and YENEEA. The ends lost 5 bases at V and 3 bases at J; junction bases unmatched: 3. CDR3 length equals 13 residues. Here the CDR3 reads CASSTGVHTEAFF. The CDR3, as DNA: TGTGCCAGCAGCACAGGGGTTCACACTGAAGCTTTCTTT.